This TCR beta chain was recovered during a study of tumor-infiltrating lymphocytes in primary liver carcinoma. Study information: Those enrolled were patients of both sexes, who were aged 30 to 69 years.

The CDR3 is 15 amino acids. Germline V gives CDR1 LGHNA, CDR2 YSLEER. Trimming at V came to 9 bases and at J to 3 bases, leaving 10 bases not matched to a gene. Regarding the study as a whole: Only about 8-25% of top clones appeared in all five tumor regions.

From roughly 0.45 ug total RNA, TCR beta cDNA was generated with a primer in the constant region. Libraries of TCR beta came from three nested multiplex PCR rounds with slightly modified ARM-PCR. The opening two PCR rounds, approximately 10 cycles each, paired TRBV1-TRBV30 forward primers with a C-beta reverse primer. Via MiXCR, TCRdb re-called the multiplex PCR reads, giving one row per CDR3 protein. This sample has 90,000 to 140,000 distinct CDR3 sequences; approximately 78% occur once, and the top ten carry approximately 18%. Each 20-30 mg portion of unsorted bulk tissue served as the source for co-extraction of RNA and DNA. With regard to this clonotype: Its target is unknown.

V and J are TRBV4-3 and TRBJ2-7; 11 nucleotides line up with TRBD1. The source is a man aged 35 to 55 with primary liver carcinoma and hepatitis B virus infection. The sample taken for sequencing was liver tumor tissue from sampling region 3. Documented subset: tumor region T3, left-lateral pole. The CDR3 region is CASTHSGTGGYEQYF. The CDR3 bases are TGCGCCAGTACCCACTCCGGGACAGGGGGCTACGAGCAGTACTTC.